This T cell receptor beta chain came from a study of blood T cell repertoires in COVID-19. Turning to the study itself: The study drew acute and convalescent COVID-19 samples from the United States, Italy and Spain. The analysed material was cDNA or gDNA that came from T cells, B-cell-depleted T cells, or PBMCs.

The V and J ends lost 9 bases and 5 bases, in that order; junction bases with no gene match: 12. The germline V gene encodes CDR1 SGHRS and CDR2 YFSETQ. The CDR3 has 14 amino acids. A single count supports this clone. In the original workflow: Estimated nucleated cell counts came from reference gene primer amplification. Measured with immunoSEQ multiplex PCR; TCRdb has only the in-frame clones, and not every one. D and trimming were read from the DNA, whereas the V and J calls and clone size are those reported in that table. The data hold a few hundred thousand clones, with approximately 86% observed a single time.

The sequenced material came from PBMCs or T cells enriched from blood (not recorded which). The V call is TRBV5-1, the J call TRBJ2-5; 8 bases are a match to TRBD2. The sequence derives from a woman aged 55-75 years who had recovered from COVID-19. CDR3 in amino acids: CATARSGGSETQYF. The CDR3 nucleotides read TGCGCCACCGCCCGCAGCGGGGGTTCGGAGACCCAGTACTTC. Combining the CDR3 with reference TRBV5-1 and TRBJ2-5 gives the whole variable domain KAGVTQTPRYLIKTRGQQVTLSCSPISGHRSVSWYQQTPGQGLQFLFEYFSETQRNKGNFPGRFSGRQFSNSRSEMNVSTLELGDSALYLCATARSGGSETQYFGPGTRLLVL.